Listed below are T cell receptor beta chains from one sample, sequenced in a study of blood T cell repertoires in COVID-19. TCRdb's table, derived via immunoSEQ multiplex PCR, lists solely in-frame clones and lacks some. The sample carries 210,000 or so clones, more than 80% recorded once. Input material: peripheral blood. The receptors were gathered from an elderly woman with COVID-19, enrolled during active disease. The CDR3 runs from the conserved cysteine through the conserved F or W. A D gene is named only where the DNA matches it firmly.

j_gene: TRBJ2-3
v_gene: TRBV2
len: 15
d_gene: -
CDR3nt: TGTGCCAGCAGTGAAGTCGGCGGGCACACAGATACGCAGTATTTT
CDR3aa: CASSEVGGHTDTQYF

j_gene: TRBJ1-4
v_gene: TRBV6-5
len: 13
d_gene: -
CDR3nt: TGTGCCAGCAGAGCCCCAACTAATGAAAAACTGTTTTTT
CDR3aa: CASRAPTNEKLFF

j_gene: TRBJ2-5
v_gene: TRBV11-2
len: 12
d_gene: -
CDR3nt: TGTGCCAGCAGCTTATCCGAGAAGACCCAGTACTTC
CDR3aa: CASSLSEKTQYF

j_gene: TRBJ2-7
v_gene: TRBV5-6
len: 15
d_gene: TRBD1
CDR3nt: TGTGCCAGCAGCTTGGCCAGACAGGGAGTCTACGAGCAGTACTTC
CDR3aa: CASSLARQGVYEQYF

j_gene: TRBJ1-1
v_gene: TRBV3-1/TRBV3-2
len: 15
d_gene: -
CDR3nt: TGTGCCAGGACATCGGACTGGCAGGGGCACACTGAAGCTTTCTTT
CDR3aa: CARTSDWQGHTEAFF

j_gene: TRBJ1-1
v_gene: TRBV5-1
len: 15
d_gene: TRBD1
CDR3nt: TGCGCCACCGCCTTGGGGCCGACAGGGACCACTGAAGCTTTCTTT
CDR3aa: CATALGPTGTTEAFF

j_gene: TRBJ1-4
v_gene: TRBV18
len: 14
d_gene: TRBD1
CDR3nt: TGTGCCAGCTCATCCAGGGGGCGAAATGAAAAACTGTTTTTT
CDR3aa: CASSSRGRNEKLFF

j_gene: TRBJ2-7
v_gene: TRBV6-5
len: 15
d_gene: TRBD2
CDR3nt: TGTGCCAGCGGGCACAATAGCGGGAGAGTGAACGAGCAGTACTTC
CDR3aa: CASGHNSGRVNEQYF

j_gene: TRBJ2-5
v_gene: TRBV4-1
len: 15
d_gene: -
CDR3nt: TGCGCCAGCAGCCAAGGAGTACAGGGAGAAGAGACCCAGTACTTC
CDR3aa: CASSQGVQGEETQYF

j_gene: TRBJ1-1
v_gene: TRBV6-5
len: 12
d_gene: -
CDR3nt: TGTGCCAGCAGTACGGGGTACACTGAAGCTTTCTTT
CDR3aa: CASSTGYTEAFF

j_gene: TRBJ1-1
v_gene: TRBV7-8
len: 15
d_gene: -
CDR3nt: TGTGCCAGCAGCCTCCCACAGGGTGGTGTCACTGAAGCTTTCTTT
CDR3aa: CASSLPQGGVTEAFF

j_gene: TRBJ2-6
v_gene: TRBV19
len: 14
d_gene: -
CDR3nt: TGTGCCAGTCTCAGGCGAGATGGGGCCAACGTCCTGACTTTC
CDR3aa: CASLRRDGANVLTF

j_gene: TRBJ1-3
v_gene: TRBV19
len: 15
d_gene: TRBD1
CDR3nt: TGTGCCAGTAGTACCGTCCCGGGACAGGGGAACACCATATATTTT
CDR3aa: CASSTVPGQGNTIYF

j_gene: TRBJ1-1
v_gene: TRBV28
len: 16
d_gene: -
CDR3nt: TGTGCCAGCAGCCAATTCGTTCGCACAGCCCGTTCGCCCGCTTTCTTT
CDR3aa: CASSQFVRTARSPAFF

j_gene: TRBJ1-2
v_gene: TRBV6-5
len: 16
d_gene: -
CDR3nt: TGTGCCAGCAGTTACTCGGGGCGAGTAGTTGGGTATGGCTACACCTTC
CDR3aa: CASSYSGRVVGYGYTF

j_gene: TRBJ2-7
v_gene: TRBV29-1
len: 13
d_gene: TRBD1
CDR3nt: TGCAGCGTTGAAGACACAGGGGGCCGCGAGCAGTACTTC
CDR3aa: CSVEDTGGREQYF